The rows below give T cell receptor beta chains drawn from one sample of a study of cytomegalovirus exposure and HLA in healthy donors. Here immunoSEQ multiplex PCR was the method, and the copy in TCRdb shows in-frame clones only, minus some. Among around 85,000 clones listed, over 70% were seen once. Material: PBMCs. These receptor sequences come from a man in his thirties or forties in good health and CMV-seropositive. CDR3s include the opening cysteine and the closing phenylalanine or tryptophan. Fields, in order: CDR3 DNA, CDR3 protein, D gene, V gene, J gene, clone size. A D gene is named only where the DNA matches it firmly. Size is omitted from some rows. Given values are once, few, many or a class for expanded clones.

CDR3 DNA: TGCGCCAGCAGCCCCCCCAGGGGGCGGACAGATACGCAGTATTTT
CDR3 protein: CASSPPRGRTDTQYF
D gene: TRBD1
V gene: TRBV5-1
J gene: TRBJ2-3
clone size: once

CDR3 DNA: TGCGCCAGCAGCCAAGACAGGGCACCCGAGCAGTACTTC
CDR3 protein: CASSQDRAPEQYF
D gene: NA
V gene: TRBV4-3
J gene: TRBJ2-7
clone size: few

CDR3 DNA: TGTGCCTGGAGTCATCGGGGGTACAATCAGCCCCAGCATTTT
CDR3 protein: CAWSHRGYNQPQHF
D gene: NA
V gene: TRBV30
J gene: TRBJ1-5
clone size: NA

CDR3 DNA: TGCGCCAGCAGCTTGGAAGGGGCAAATCAGCCCCAGCATTTT
CDR3 protein: CASSLEGANQPQHF
D gene: NA
V gene: TRBV5-1
J gene: TRBJ1-5
clone size: NA

CDR3 DNA: TGTGCCAGCAGTGAATGGGGTTCTGGGAGAGGGACAGATACGCAGTATTTT
CDR3 protein: CASSEWGSGRGTDTQYF
D gene: NA
V gene: TRBV25-1
J gene: TRBJ2-3
clone size: NA

CDR3 DNA: TGTGCCAGCAGCTTATTGTCTTTGGAGCGGGGCACAGATACGCAGTATTTT
CDR3 protein: CASSLLSLERGTDTQYF
D gene: NA
V gene: TRBV7-6
J gene: TRBJ2-3
clone size: NA

CDR3 DNA: TGCGCCAGCAGCCAAGGAGGGTTCCGGGGCTACACCTTC
CDR3 protein: CASSQGGFRGYTF
D gene: NA
V gene: TRBV4-1
J gene: TRBJ1-2
clone size: NA

CDR3 DNA: TGTGCCAGTAGTATATCGGGATTTATGAACACTGAAGCTTTCTTT
CDR3 protein: CASSISGFMNTEAFF
D gene: NA
V gene: TRBV19
J gene: TRBJ1-1
clone size: NA

CDR3 DNA: TGTGCCAGCAGCTTTTTACAGAACACCGGGGAGCTGTTTTTT
CDR3 protein: CASSFLQNTGELFF
D gene: NA
V gene: TRBV5-5
J gene: TRBJ2-2
clone size: NA

CDR3 DNA: TGTGCCAGCAGCTTGAATTCTAGGAATGAGCAGTTCTTC
CDR3 protein: CASSLNSRNEQFF
D gene: NA
V gene: TRBV5-4
J gene: TRBJ2-1
clone size: NA

CDR3 DNA: TGTGCCAGCAAAGTGGGAGGAGGGGCAGATACGCAGTATTTT
CDR3 protein: CASKVGGGADTQYF
D gene: NA
V gene: TRBV6-6
J gene: TRBJ2-3
clone size: few

CDR3 DNA: TGTGCCAGCAGCTTAAGGACAGGAAAATACGAGCAGTACTTC
CDR3 protein: CASSLRTGKYEQYF
D gene: TRBD1
V gene: TRBV5-8
J gene: TRBJ2-7
clone size: NA

CDR3 DNA: TGCGCCAGCAGCTTGAGTCAGGGGCGGACAGATACGCAGTATTTT
CDR3 protein: CASSLSQGRTDTQYF
D gene: NA
V gene: TRBV5-1
J gene: TRBJ2-3
clone size: NA

CDR3 DNA: TGTGCCAGCAGTTTGTTACCTTATAGCGGGAGGTTCGATACGCAGTATTTT
CDR3 protein: CASSLLPYSGRFDTQYF
D gene: TRBD2
V gene: TRBV28
J gene: TRBJ2-3
clone size: NA

CDR3 DNA: TGTGCCAGCAGGAGGGACACTGAAGCTTTCTTT
CDR3 protein: CASRRDTEAFF
D gene: NA
V gene: TRBV2
J gene: TRBJ1-1
clone size: NA

CDR3 DNA: TGCACGGGGGGGGCGGAAGGAGATACGCAGTATTTT
CDR3 protein: CTGGAEGDTQYF
D gene: NA
V gene: TRBV1
J gene: TRBJ2-3
clone size: NA

CDR3 DNA: TGTGCCAGCTCACGAAGACAGGGTAACTACGAGCAGTACTTC
CDR3 protein: CASSRRQGNYEQYF
D gene: TRBD1
V gene: TRBV18
J gene: TRBJ2-7
clone size: NA

CDR3 DNA: TGTGCCAGTACCGTGACAGGGACGTACAATGAGCAGTTCTTC
CDR3 protein: CASTVTGTYNEQFF
D gene: TRBD1
V gene: TRBV19
J gene: TRBJ2-1
clone size: NA

CDR3 DNA: TGTGCCAGCAGCCCCACCTCTCAGAACTATGGCTACACCTTC
CDR3 protein: CASSPTSQNYGYTF
D gene: NA
V gene: TRBV7-9
J gene: TRBJ1-2
clone size: once

CDR3 DNA: TGTGCCAGCAGTACAACAGGGGATCAGCCCCAGCATTTT
CDR3 protein: CASSTTGDQPQHF
D gene: TRBD1
V gene: TRBV7-2
J gene: TRBJ1-5
clone size: NA

CDR3 DNA: TGTGCCAGCAGCCACCTAGGCCTCCAGGGGGAAAGGGCAGATACGCAGTATTTT
CDR3 protein: CASSHLGLQGERADTQYF
D gene: TRBD1
V gene: TRBV4-2
J gene: TRBJ2-3
clone size: NA

CDR3 DNA: TGTGCCAGCAGTGCAGGCGGGAGCGACACCGGGGAGCTGTTTTTT
CDR3 protein: CASSAGGSDTGELFF
D gene: TRBD2
V gene: TRBV6-4
J gene: TRBJ2-2
clone size: few

CDR3 DNA: TGTGCCAGCAGCCTTGGAGGGTCCGGGGAGCTGTTTTTT
CDR3 protein: CASSLGGSGELFF
D gene: NA
V gene: TRBV27
J gene: TRBJ2-2
clone size: NA

CDR3 DNA: TGTGCCTCCTCCCCTAGCGGGAGCCCCTCCTACGAGCAGTACTTC
CDR3 protein: CASSPSGSPSYEQYF
D gene: TRBD2
V gene: TRBV19
J gene: TRBJ2-7
clone size: NA

CDR3 DNA: TGTGCCAGCCCGGGACTAGGAAGCTACGAGCAGTACTTC
CDR3 protein: CASPGLGSYEQYF
D gene: TRBD2
V gene: TRBV19
J gene: TRBJ2-7
clone size: NA

CDR3 DNA: TGTGCCAGCAGTTTCTCTAGCGGAGTTTACAATGAGCAGTTCTTC
CDR3 protein: CASSFSSGVYNEQFF
D gene: TRBD2
V gene: TRBV6-5
J gene: TRBJ2-1
clone size: few

CDR3 DNA: TGTGCCAGCAGCTCTCTAGGAGCTGCTACTGAAGCTTTCTTT
CDR3 protein: CASSSLGAATEAFF
D gene: NA
V gene: TRBV9
J gene: TRBJ1-1
clone size: NA

CDR3 DNA: TGTGCCAGCAGCTTCGAAGTAGCAATTGAAGCTTTCTTT
CDR3 protein: CASSFEVAIEAFF
D gene: NA
V gene: TRBV7-8
J gene: TRBJ1-1
clone size: many